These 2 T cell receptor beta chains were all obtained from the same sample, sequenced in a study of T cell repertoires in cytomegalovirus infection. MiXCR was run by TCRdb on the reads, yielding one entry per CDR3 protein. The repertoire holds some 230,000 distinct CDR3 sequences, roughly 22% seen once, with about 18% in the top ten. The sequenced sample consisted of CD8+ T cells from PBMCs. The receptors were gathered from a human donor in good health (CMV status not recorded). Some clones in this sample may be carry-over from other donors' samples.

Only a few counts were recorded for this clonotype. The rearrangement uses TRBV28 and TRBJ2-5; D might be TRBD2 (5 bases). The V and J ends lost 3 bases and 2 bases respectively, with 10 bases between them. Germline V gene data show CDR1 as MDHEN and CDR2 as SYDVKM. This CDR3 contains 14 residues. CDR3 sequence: CASSFEAEQETQYF. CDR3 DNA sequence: TGTGCCAGCAGTTTTGAAGCGGAACAAGAGACCCAGTACTTC.

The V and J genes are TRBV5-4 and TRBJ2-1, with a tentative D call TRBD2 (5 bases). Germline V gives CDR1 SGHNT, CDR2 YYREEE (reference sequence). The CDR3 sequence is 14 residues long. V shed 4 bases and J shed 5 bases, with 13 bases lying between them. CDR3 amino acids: CASSGIAEDNEQFF. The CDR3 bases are TGTGCCAGCAGCGGTATCGCGGAGGACAATGAGCAGTTCTTC.